The rows below give T cell receptor beta chains drawn from one sample of a study of human T cells and chemical hapten exposure. TCRdb reanalysed the RACE reads using MiXCR and keeps one entry per CDR3 protein. The sample lists 300,000 to 450,000 distinct CDR3 sequences; approximately 5% were seen once. The sample here was whole blood, taken in connection with sensitization to the hapten diphenylcyclopropenone (DPC). The receptors were gathered from a woman aged 50 to 60 with alopecia areata. Some clones in this sample may be carry-over from other donors' samples. Both conserved end residues are part of each CDR3. A clone size is listed for some rows: how often the clone was seen (once, few, many), or a class if it is expanded.

size,V,CDR3
many,TRBV11-2,CASIWGTSGSYEQYF
many,TRBV5-4,CASSLQDTEAFF
many,TRBV3-1,CASSQLHRGAPSGTQYF
few,TRBV7-2,CASSFDRGGRETQYF
many,TRBV2,CASSERSGRYNEQFF
many,TRBV2,CASILQGYGYTF
few,TRBV5-1,CASSKGQGTETQYF
many,TRBV11-1,CASSLDLLQGTGELFF
-,TRBV14,CASSQGPGLEAFF
few,TRBV29-1,CSVRQGPQETQYF
many,TRBV12-3/TRBV12-4,CASSFEGRRVGEQFF
many,TRBV14,CASSQLSKGGVNEQFF
many,TRBV2,CASEGLKNIQYF
many,TRBV4-2,CASSPGQGFPEAFF
few,TRBV30,CAWSVGADQPQHF
many,TRBV12-3/TRBV12-4,CASSPGSSGYNEQFF
many,TRBV12-3/TRBV12-4,CASRLDLSGANVLTF
-,TRBV7-8,CASSPRQGGAAQYF
few,TRBV5-1,CASRSGNSYNEQFF
-,TRBV7-2,CASSARGQGSYEQYF
-,TRBV12-5,CASGLGDFNQPQHF
many,TRBV6-2/TRBV6-3,CASSFQTHEQYF
many,TRBV2,CASSARDRVHEQYF
many,TRBV27,CASSLSSLVSNYGYTF
many,TRBV6-2/TRBV6-3,CASSPNTGGEAFF
few,TRBV7-8,CASSLARSVNSPLHF
many,TRBV28,CASTTSSGANVLTF
many,TRBV20-1,CSARTESMNTEAFF
-,TRBV6-1,CASSEVSGRFQPGNTIYF
many,TRBV12-3/TRBV12-4,CASSAWDRGSLYGYTF